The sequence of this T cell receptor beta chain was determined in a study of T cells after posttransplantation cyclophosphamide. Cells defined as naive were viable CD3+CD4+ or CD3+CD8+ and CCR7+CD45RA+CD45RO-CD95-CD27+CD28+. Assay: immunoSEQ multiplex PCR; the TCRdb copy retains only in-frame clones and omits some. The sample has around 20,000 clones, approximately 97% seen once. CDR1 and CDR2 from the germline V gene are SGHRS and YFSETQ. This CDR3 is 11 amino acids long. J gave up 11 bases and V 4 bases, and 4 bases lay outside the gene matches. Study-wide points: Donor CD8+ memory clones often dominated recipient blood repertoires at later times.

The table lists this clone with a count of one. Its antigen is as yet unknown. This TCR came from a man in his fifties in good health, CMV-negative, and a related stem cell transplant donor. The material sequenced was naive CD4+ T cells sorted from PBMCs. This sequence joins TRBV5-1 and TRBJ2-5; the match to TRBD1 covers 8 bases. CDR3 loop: CASSLGQGQYF. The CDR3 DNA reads TGCGCCAGCAGCCTTGGACAGGGACAGTACTTC.